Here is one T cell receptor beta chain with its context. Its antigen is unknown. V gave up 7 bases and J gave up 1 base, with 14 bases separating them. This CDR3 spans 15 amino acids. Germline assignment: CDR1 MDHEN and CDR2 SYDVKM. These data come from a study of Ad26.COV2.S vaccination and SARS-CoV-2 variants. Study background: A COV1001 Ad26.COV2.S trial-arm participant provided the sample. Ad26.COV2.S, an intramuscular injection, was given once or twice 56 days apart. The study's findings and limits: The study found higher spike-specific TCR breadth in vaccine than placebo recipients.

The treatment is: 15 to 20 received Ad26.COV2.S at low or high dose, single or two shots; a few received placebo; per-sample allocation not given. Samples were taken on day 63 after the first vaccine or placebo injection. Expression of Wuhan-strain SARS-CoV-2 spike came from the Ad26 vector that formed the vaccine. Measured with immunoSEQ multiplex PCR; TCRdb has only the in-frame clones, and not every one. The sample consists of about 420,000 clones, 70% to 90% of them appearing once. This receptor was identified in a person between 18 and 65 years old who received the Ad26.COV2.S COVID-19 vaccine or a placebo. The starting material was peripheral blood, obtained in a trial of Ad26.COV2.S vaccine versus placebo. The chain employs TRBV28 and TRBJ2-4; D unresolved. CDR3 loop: CASTDSTVAKNIQYF. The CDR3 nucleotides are TGTGCCAGCACCGACTCCACAGTGGCCAAAAACATTCAGTACTTC.